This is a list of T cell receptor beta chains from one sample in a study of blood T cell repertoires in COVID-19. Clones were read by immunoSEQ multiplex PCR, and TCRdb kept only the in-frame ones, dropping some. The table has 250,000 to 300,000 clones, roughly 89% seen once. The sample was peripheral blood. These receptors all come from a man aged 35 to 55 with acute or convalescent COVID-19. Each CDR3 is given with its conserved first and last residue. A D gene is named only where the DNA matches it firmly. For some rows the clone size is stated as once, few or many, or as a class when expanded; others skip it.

CASSYSRGIGGYTF TGTGCCAGCAGTTACTCGAGAGGGATCGGTGGCTACACCTTC TRBV6-5 - 14 TRBJ1-2 -
CASSFTGVVQETQYF TGTGCCAGCAGTTTCACAGGGGTCGTACAAGAGACCCAGTACTTC TRBV27 - 15 TRBJ2-5 TRBD1
CASSLEGEGYTF TGTGCCAGCAGTTTAGAGGGAGAAGGCTACACCTTC TRBV12-3/TRBV12-4 - 12 TRBJ1-2 -
CASSPGTSGGSGELFF TGTGCCAGCAGCCCCGGGACTAGCGGGGGGTCCGGGGAGCTGTTTTTT TRBV3-1/TRBV3-2 - 16 TRBJ2-2 TRBD2
CASSLGASGGLYNEQFF TGTGCCAGCAGCTTAGGGGCTAGCGGGGGGTTGTACAATGAGCAGTTCTTC TRBV7-9 - 17 TRBJ2-1 TRBD2
CASSEALTGTVNTEAFF TGTGCCAGCAGTGAAGCTCTCACAGGGACCGTGAACACTGAAGCTTTCTTT TRBV6-1 - 17 TRBJ1-1 -
CASSLVGHSTNEKLFF TGTGCCAGCAGCTTGGTGGGCCATTCAACTAATGAAAAACTGTTTTTT TRBV5-6 once 16 TRBJ1-4 -
CASSQGTSTDTQYF TGCGCCAGCAGCCAAGGGACTAGTACAGATACGCAGTATTTT TRBV4-1 - 14 TRBJ2-3 TRBD2
CASSQPLTGGDEQFF TGTGCCAGCAGCCAACCCCTAACCGGGGGGGATGAGCAGTTCTTC TRBV14 - 15 TRBJ2-1 TRBD2
CASSPTAGGGQPQHF TGTGCCAGCAGCCCGACGGCAGGGGGCGGCCAGCCCCAGCATTTT TRBV9 - 15 TRBJ1-5 TRBD1
CASSLDRAREAFF TGCGCCAGCAGCTTGGACAGGGCACGTGAAGCTTTCTTT TRBV5-1 - 13 TRBJ1-1 -
CASTLTGIENTIYF TGTGCCAGCACCTTGACAGGAATCGAGAACACCATATATTTT TRBV7-2 once 14 TRBJ1-3 -
CASSGASGWNEQFF TGTGCCAGCAGCGGGGCTAGCGGTTGGAATGAGCAGTTCTTC TRBV9 - 14 TRBJ2-1 TRBD2
CASSSGPGGTGTRYSPLHF TGTGCCAGCAGCTCGGGTCCAGGGGGGACGGGGACTAGATATTCACCCCTCCACTTT TRBV5-4 - 19 TRBJ1-6 TRBD1
CASSVRPGLEYNEQFF TGTGCCAGCAGCGTCAGACCGGGACTAGAATACAATGAGCAGTTCTTC TRBV9 - 16 TRBJ2-1 TRBD2
CASSMGRPSAGDTQYF TGTGCCAGTAGTATGGGGAGGCCCTCGGCGGGAGATACGCAGTATTTT TRBV19 - 16 TRBJ2-3 -
CSASTGGGISYEQYF TGCAGTGCTAGTACGGGCGGGGGGATCTCCTACGAGCAGTACTTC TRBV20-1 - 15 TRBJ2-7 TRBD2
CASGYLTGVDTGELFF TGTGCTAGTGGTTACCTGACAGGGGTGGACACCGGGGAGCTGTTTTTT TRBV12-5 - 16 TRBJ2-2 TRBD1
CASSSSGGASYEQYF TGTGCCAGCAGCTCTAGCGGGGGGGCTTCCTACGAGCAGTACTTC TRBV5-4 few 15 TRBJ2-7 TRBD2
CASSPLRAAGDIGTQYF TGTGCCAGCAGTCCCCTCCGAGCTGCGGGGGACATAGGTACGCAGTATTTT TRBV6-6 - 17 TRBJ2-3 -
CASSVDRGLYNEQFF TGTGCCAGCAGCGTAGACAGGGGCCTGTACAATGAGCAGTTCTTC TRBV9 - 15 TRBJ2-1 TRBD1
CASSLLGLAGSAGELFF TGTGCCAGCAGTTTATTGGGACTAGCGGGGAGTGCCGGGGAGCTGTTTTTT TRBV27 - 17 TRBJ2-2 TRBD2
CASNLGQGNEKLFF TGCGCGAGCAATCTGGGACAGGGAAATGAAAAACTGTTTTTT TRBV5-1 - 14 TRBJ1-4 TRBD1
CATSRPKSGGTPWEQYF TGTGCCACCAGCAGACCTAAAAGCGGGGGGACACCGTGGGAGCAGTACTTC TRBV15 - 17 TRBJ2-7 TRBD2
CASSEHGNQPQHF TGTGCCAGCAGTGAACATGGCAATCAGCCCCAGCATTTT TRBV2 - 13 TRBJ1-5 -
CASSLDSLSNQPQHF TGTGCCAGCAGTTTAGACAGTCTTAGCAATCAGCCCCAGCATTTT TRBV2 once 15 TRBJ1-5 -
CASSLGSATTEAFF TGTGCCAGCAGCTTAGGGTCCGCAACAACTGAAGCTTTCTTT TRBV11-2 - 14 TRBJ1-1 -
CASSRDRTGNTIYF TGTGCCAGCTCACGGGACAGGACTGGAAACACCATATATTTT TRBV18 - 14 TRBJ1-3 TRBD1
CASSQRGLGGNEKLFF TGTGCCAGCAGCCAACGGGGTTTGGGGGGAAATGAAAAACTGTTTTTT TRBV3-1/TRBV3-2 once 16 TRBJ1-4 -
CASSYFRGNTGELFF TGTGCCAGCAGTTATTTCAGGGGAAACACCGGGGAGCTGTTTTTT TRBV6-5 once 15 TRBJ2-2 -
CASRSLQTNEKLFF TGTGCCAGCAGGAGCCTGCAAACTAATGAAAAACTGTTTTTT TRBV6-5 - 14 TRBJ1-4 -
CASSQDGTAGGYEQFF TGTGCCAGCAGCCAAGATGGGACAGCGGGCGGATATGAGCAGTTCTTC TRBV3-1/TRBV3-2 - 16 TRBJ2-1 -
CASSARGEISGANVLTF TGTGCCAGCAGTGCCCGCGGGGAGATCTCTGGGGCCAACGTCCTGACTTTC TRBV6-4 - 17 TRBJ2-6 -
CASSVSGVYNEQFF TGTGCCAGCAGCGTTAGCGGGGTTTACAATGAGCAGTTCTTC TRBV9 - 14 TRBJ2-1 TRBD2
CASRIRDRGPYEQYF TGTGCCAGCAGAATACGGGACAGGGGGCCCTACGAGCAGTACTTC TRBV2 - 15 TRBJ2-7 TRBD1
CASSRGLAGGRGTDTQYF TGTGCCAGCAGCCGGGGACTAGCGGGGGGAAGGGGCACAGATACGCAGTATTTT TRBV3-1/TRBV3-2 once 18 TRBJ2-3 TRBD2
CASSYLRREAFF TGTGCCAGCAGTTACCTCCGGAGGGAAGCTTTCTTT TRBV6-5 - 12 TRBJ1-1 -
CASSPSGARTDTQYF TGCGCCAGCAGCCCCAGCGGGGCCCGCACAGATACGCAGTATTTT TRBV5-1 - 15 TRBJ2-3 TRBD2
CASSVDGGSYEQYF TGTGCCAGCAGCGTAGACGGGGGGTCCTACGAGCAGTACTTC TRBV9 - 14 TRBJ2-7 TRBD2
CASSLDRGQNSPLHF TGTGCCAGCAGCTTGGACAGGGGGCAAAATTCACCCCTCCACTTT TRBV5-4 - 15 TRBJ1-6 TRBD1
CASSQGLGFGTYEQYF TGCGCCAGCAGCCAAGGCCTTGGCTTCGGGACCTACGAGCAGTACTTC TRBV4-1 - 16 TRBJ2-7 -
CASNPGEGANEKLFF TGTGCCAGTAATCCAGGGGAAGGGGCTAATGAAAAACTGTTTTTT TRBV19 once 15 TRBJ1-4 -
CASRHDTGHTIYF TGTGCCAGCAGGCACGACACCGGCCACACCATATATTTT TRBV2 - 13 TRBJ1-3 -
CATSDPSGTAEQFF TGTGCCACCAGTGATCCCTCCGGGACAGCTGAGCAGTTCTTC TRBV24-1 - 14 TRBJ2-1 TRBD1
CASSLSGTGTDTQYF TGCGCCAGCAGCTTGTCGGGGACAGGCACAGATACGCAGTATTTT TRBV5-1 few 15 TRBJ2-3 TRBD1
CSVRRDKRGEKLFF TGCAGCGTTCGACGGGACAAAAGGGGTGAAAAACTGTTTTTT TRBV29-1 few 14 TRBJ1-4 -
CASSSRGATNEKLFF TGTGCCAGCAGTTCCAGGGGGGCAACTAATGAAAAACTGTTTTTT TRBV28 once 15 TRBJ1-4 TRBD1
CATSDPYNSEQFF TGTGCCACCAGTGATCCGTATAATTCTGAGCAGTTCTTC TRBV24-1 few 13 TRBJ2-1 -
CASSLSQGQEGYTF TGTGCCAGCAGCTTGTCACAGGGGCAGGAGGGCTACACCTTC TRBV5-4 - 14 TRBJ1-2 TRBD1
CASSQAHPTAYGYTF TGCGCCAGCAGCCAAGCCCACCCGACAGCCTATGGCTACACCTTC TRBV4-1 - 15 TRBJ1-2 -
CASSSAGQINEKLFF TGTGCCAGCAGTTCCGCGGGACAGATAAATGAAAAACTGTTTTTT TRBV6-6 - 15 TRBJ1-4 TRBD1